These 3 T cell receptor beta chains were all obtained from the same sample, sequenced in a study of technical replicates of blood from several donors. TCRdb keeps only in-frame clones here, not all; method: immunoSEQ multiplex PCR. Of about 89,000 clones in the sample, approximately 96% were seen once. The sequencing sample was made of T cells isolated from PBMCs. These receptors were collected from a human donor in good health.

This clone was recorded only once. This rearrangement joins TRBV5-1 to TRBJ2-2; 11 nucleotides line up with TRBD2. CDR3 size: 16 residues. V dropped 5 bases and J dropped 6; count of bases not matched to a gene: 9. Germline CDR1 SGHRS, CDR2 YFSETQ. The CDR3 nucleotides are TGCGCCAGCAGGAGACTTAGCGGGAGGGCCCCCGGGGAGCTGTTTTTT. Amino acids: CASRRLSGRAPGELFF.

The chain employs TRBV19 and TRBJ2-7, with D maybe TRBD1 (7 bases). Germline lookup yields CDR1 LNHDA and CDR2 SQIVND (reference sequence). CDR3 size: 13 residues. Trimming stripped 10 bases from V and 6 bases from J, with 19 bases between. The CDR3 sequence is CATQGGGLSEQYF. The CDR3 coding sequence is TGTGCCACCCAGGGGGGAGGACTCTCCGAGCAGTACTTC.

This CDR3 is CASSFGPQGNYGYTF. CDR3 coding DNA: TGTGCCAGCAGCTTCGGACCTCAGGGCAACTATGGCTACACCTTC. This rearrangement joins TRBV5-6 to TRBJ1-2, with D possibly matching TRBD1 (5 bases). The V and J ends lost 2 bases and 2 bases respectively, with 13 bases between them. Germline values: CDR1 SGHDT, CDR2 YYEEEE. CDR3 length equals 15 residues.